This T cell receptor (beta chain) was retrieved from a study of beta chain features in type 1 diabetes. By way of CD45RO/CCR7/CD25/CD127/CD95/CD27, the CD4+ regulatory, stem cell-like memory, central memory and naive cells were sorted. In regard to this clone: Its antigen remains unidentified.

Investigators reverse transcribed all isolated RNA, so they sequenced expressed TCRB transcripts. Average reads per stem cell-like memory T cell sample were about 1 million. The protocol was immunoSEQ multiplex PCR, while the TCRdb copy is restricted to in-frame clones and leaves out a portion. The sample comprises fewer than 16,000 clones, around 69% of which are singletons, and less than 0.4% rests with the top ten. The CDR3 spans 15 residues. The junction had 7 bases not matched to a gene; V was cut back by 2 bases and J by 8 bases. From germline, CDR1 is MNHEY and CDR2 SVGAGI. Study-level findings and limits: Type 1 diabetes patients showed a moderate but significant shortening of TCRB CDR3s in all four CD4+ subsets. Using cDNA template may skew counts toward highly expressing activated cells.

The receptor's source is a woman aged 18-29 years with type 1 diabetes. Input material: stem cell memory CD4+ T cells from blood. The chain has TRBV6-5 and TRBJ2-1; 9 nucleotides agree with TRBD1. The DNA for the CDR3 is TGTGCCAGCAGTTACGGATGGACAGGGGTGCATGAGCAGTTCTTC. As protein: CASSYGWTGVHEQFF.